These T cell receptor beta chains were read from a single sample in a study of blood T cell repertoires in COVID-19. Profiled with immunoSEQ multiplex PCR; TCRdb holds only in-frame clones, not every one. The sample has about 280,000 clones; 85% to 90% are singletons. Sequenced sample: peripheral blood. The receptors were sampled from a woman under 40 with COVID-19, enrolled during active disease. Both conserved end residues are part of each CDR3. D genes are given only for firm matches. Expanded clones get a size class; other rows say once, few or many, or leave the size out.

NA	TRBV4-3	TRBJ2-1	NA	CASSQVTGLYNEQFF	TGCGCCAGCAGCCAAGTTACAGGATTGTACAATGAGCAGTTCTTC
NA	TRBV6-6	TRBJ2-7	NA	CASSATIAEQYF	TGTGCCAGCAGTGCCACTATTGCCGAGCAGTACTTC
NA	TRBV6-2/TRBV6-3	TRBJ2-7	NA	CASSQLRYEQYF	TGTGCCAGCAGTCAACTCCGGTACGAGCAGTACTTC
TRBD2	TRBV29-1	TRBJ2-1	NA	CSVEDPGLVDNEQFF	TGCAGCGTTGAAGACCCGGGACTAGTTGACAATGAGCAGTTCTTC
NA	TRBV4-1	TRBJ1-2	NA	CASSHLNEGGHGYTF	TGCGCCAGCAGCCACCTTAATGAGGGAGGCCATGGCTACACCTTC
NA	TRBV2	TRBJ1-4	few	CASIRELSHEKLFF	TGTGCCAGCATCCGGGAGTTGTCACACGAAAAACTGTTTTTT
NA	TRBV29-1	TRBJ2-1	NA	CSVEFPPGAYNEQFF	TGCAGCGTTGAATTTCCCCCGGGGGCCTACAATGAGCAGTTCTTC
TRBD1	TRBV5-1	TRBJ2-7	NA	CASSFDRVAYEQYF	TGCGCCAGCAGCTTCGACAGGGTTGCCTACGAGCAGTACTTC
TRBD1	TRBV2	TRBJ1-4	NA	CASRDGTGFEKLFF	TGTGCCAGCAGGGACGGGACAGGGTTTGAAAAACTGTTTTTT
TRBD1	TRBV2	TRBJ1-2	NA	CASTQEGQGAKGYTF	TGTGCCAGCACCCAAGAGGGACAGGGGGCGAAGGGCTACACCTTC
TRBD2	TRBV20-1	TRBJ2-7	NA	CSASQRERSYEQYF	TGCAGTGCTAGTCAGCGGGAGAGATCTTACGAGCAGTACTTC
TRBD1	TRBV4-1	TRBJ2-5	NA	CASSQDQGAWETQYF	TGCGCCAGCAGCCAAGATCAGGGGGCGTGGGAGACCCAGTACTTC
TRBD2	TRBV4-1	TRBJ2-7	once	CARSRLAGEMRYEQYF	TGCGCCCGCAGCCGACTAGCGGGAGAAATGAGGTACGAGCAGTACTTC
TRBD2	TRBV27	TRBJ2-1	NA	CASRDDSVAGAEQFF	TGTGCCAGCAGGGATGATTCGGTAGCGGGAGCTGAGCAGTTCTTC
NA	TRBV7-2	TRBJ2-7	NA	CASSLGYSGLTIDYEQYF	TGTGCCAGCAGCTTAGGGTACAGCGGCCTAACGATTGACTACGAGCAGTACTTC
TRBD1	TRBV5-1	TRBJ1-1	NA	CASSWTGSLATEAFF	TGCGCCAGCAGCTGGACAGGTTCCCTGGCCACTGAAGCTTTCTTT
NA	TRBV7-8	TRBJ1-5	NA	CASSSEGRGRQPQHF	TGTGCCAGCAGCTCCGAAGGGAGAGGGAGACAGCCCCAGCATTTT
NA	TRBV24-1	TRBJ2-7	NA	CATSERGRNEQYF	TGTGCCACCAGTGAGCGGGGGCGGAACGAGCAGTACTTC
NA	TRBV6-5	TRBJ1-3	NA	CASSSPGPGNTIYF	TGTGCCAGCAGTTCGCCAGGGCCCGGAAACACCATATATTTT
NA	TRBV6-2/TRBV6-3	TRBJ2-7	NA	CASSRQSYEQYF	TGTGCCAGCAGCCGACAGTCCTACGAGCAGTACTTC
TRBD1	TRBV19	TRBJ2-1	NA	CASSTGQGQASYNEQFF	TGTGCCAGTAGTACGGGACAGGGTCAAGCGTCCTACAATGAGCAGTTCTTC
TRBD1	TRBV5-1	TRBJ2-1	NA	CASSLYIPGQGSNGQFF	TGCGCCAGCAGCCTTTACATTCCGGGACAGGGATCCAATGGGCAGTTCTTC
TRBD2	TRBV7-2	TRBJ2-1	few	CASSQGLAGGPGNEQFF	TGTGCCAGCAGCCAGGGACTAGCGGGAGGGCCGGGGAATGAGCAGTTCTTC
NA	TRBV21-1	TRBJ1-5	NA	CASSKEGSQPQHF	TGTGCCAGCAGCAAAGAAGGGAGTCAGCCCCAGCATTTT
TRBD1	TRBV7-9	TRBJ2-5	few	CASSFTGAAETQYF	TGTGCCAGCAGCTTCACAGGGGCAGCGGAGACCCAGTACTTC
TRBD1	TRBV30	TRBJ1-6	NA	CAWSRDSRNSPLHF	TGTGCCTGGAGCCGGGACAGCCGTAATTCACCCCTCCACTTT
TRBD2	TRBV4-3	TRBJ2-7	NA	CASSYSGGSYEQYF	TGCGCCAGCAGCTATAGCGGGGGCTCCTACGAGCAGTACTTC
TRBD1	TRBV7-2	TRBJ1-5	NA	CASSLVQGMGQPQHF	TGTGCCAGCAGCTTAGTACAGGGGATGGGCCAGCCCCAGCATTTT
NA	TRBV27	TRBJ1-5	NA	CASSPSPGESNQPQHF	TGTGCCAGCAGCCCCTCCCCGGGGGAATCGAATCAGCCCCAGCATTTT